The 28 T cell receptor beta chains listed next were all sequenced from one sample in a study of blood T cell repertoires in COVID-19. Libraries were prepared by immunoSEQ multiplex PCR; TCRdb keeps only in-frame clonotypes and omits some of them. The sample includes roughly 250,000 clones, around 89% of them seen just once. The sequenced sample consisted of peripheral blood. The receptor source for this set is a man under 40 with acute or convalescent COVID-19.

Only one count was recorded for this clone. The V gene is TRBV4-2, the J gene TRBJ2-7; perhaps TRBD1 as D (5 bases). The V end was cut by 2 bases, the J end by 0 bases, with 14 bases between. Germline lookup yields CDR1 LGHNA and CDR2 YNFKEQ. CDR3 length: 16 residues. In DNA form, the CDR3 reads TGTGCCAGCAGCCAACAACACAAACAGGCCTCCTACGAGCAGTACTTC. This sequence encodes CASSQQHKQASYEQYF.

This clone was detected a few times. The chain uses TRBV5-6 and TRBJ1-5; possible D gene TRBD1, 5 bases. Trimming cost V 3 bases and J 3 bases, with 7 bases left between them. CDR3 length equals 13 residues. Germline V gene sequence: CDR1 SGHDT, CDR2 YYEEEE. CDR3 region: CASSWGDNQPQHF. DNA of the CDR3: TGTGCCAGCAGCTGGGGGGACAATCAGCCCCAGCATTTT.

V usage is TRBV18 and J usage is TRBJ2-1; D might be TRBD2 (6 bases). The germline CDR1 and CDR2 sequences are KGHSH and LQKENI. The CDR3 covers 14 residues. Trimming removed 4 bases from V and 5 bases from J, with 12 bases in between. The CDR3 spells CASSLGTGDNEQFF. CDR3 DNA sequence: TGTGCCAGCTCACTCGGTACGGGGGACAATGAGCAGTTCTTC. The full variable domain, in which reference TRBV18 and TRBJ2-1 provide the parts outside the CDR3, is NAGVMQNPRHLVRRRGQEARLRCSPMKGHSHVYWYRQLPEEGLKFMVYLQKENIIDESGMPKERFSAEFPKEGPSILRIQQVVRGDSAAYFCASSLGTGDNEQFFGPGTRLTVL.

This chain uses TRBV3-1 (or the pseudogene TRBV3-2) with TRBJ2-1; 11 bases are a match to TRBD1. The CDR3 consists of 15 residues. Per the germline V gene, CDR1 is LGHDT and CDR2 is YNNKEL (reference sequence). With 8 bases clipped from V and 5 bases from J, the junction kept 8 bases outside the gene matches. The CDR3 bases are TGTGCCAGCTTGGCGGCGGGACAGGGGGACAATGAGCAGTTCTTC. This sequence encodes CASLAAGQGDNEQFF.

This clone was counted between two and nine times. A single base separates this from a much larger clone, so it may be a read error. The sample holds other DNA sequences that translate to the same CDR3. The chain joins TRBV6-1 to TRBJ2-1; 8 bases line up with TRBD2. This CDR3 is 15 amino acids long. Germline V gene sequence: CDR1 MNHNS, CDR2 SASEGT. After removal of 2 bases from V and 0 bases from J, the junction contained 0 bases not matched to a gene. DNA for the CDR3: TGTGCCAGCAGTGAACTAGCGGGCTCCTACAATGAGCAGTTCTTC. The encoded protein is CASSELAGSYNEQFF.

The genes are TRBV28 and TRBJ1-5, with 9 bases lining up with TRBD1. The CDR3 consists of 14 residues. V dropped 5 bases and J dropped 5; count of bases not matched to a gene: 4. Germline assignment: CDR1 MDHEN and CDR2 SYDVKM. The CDR3 DNA follows: TGTGCCAGCAGTGCGGGACAGGGATATCAGCCCCAGCATTTT. Translating gives CASSAGQGYQPQHF. Drawing the rest from reference TRBV28 and TRBJ1-5, the complete variable domain is DVKVTQSSRYLVKRTGEKVFLECVQDMDHENMFWYRQDPGLGLRLIYFSYDVKMKEKGDIPEGYSVSREKKERFSLILESASTNQTSMYLCASSAGQGYQPQHFGDGTRLSIL.

The rearrangement links TRBV12-5 to TRBJ2-2; no definite D call. Germline CDR1 LGHNT, CDR2 FRNRAP. The CDR3 totals 13 residues. The V and J ends lost 0 bases and 6 bases respectively, with 5 bases between them. The CDR3, as DNA: TGTGCTAGTGGTTTGGTACGGTCCGGGGAGCTGTTTTTT. This gives the protein CASGLVRSGELFF.

The chain recombines TRBV7-6 with TRBJ2-5; tentatively, D is TRBD2 (5 bases). The V and J ends lost 1 base and 4 bases respectively, with 13 bases between them. CDR1 and CDR2 (germline): SGHVS, FNYEAQ. The CDR3 has 15 residues. The CDR3 nucleotides read TGTGCCAGCAGCTTAGATACTAGGAGTTCAGAGACCCAGTACTTC. This gives the protein CASSLDTRSSETQYF.

In this sample, this clone turned up many times. The V and J genes are TRBV7-8 and TRBJ1-4; TRBD1 is a possible D gene (6 bases). This CDR3 has 15 amino acids. The V end was cut by 6 bases, the J end by 5 bases, with 16 bases between. CDR1 and CDR2 from the germline V gene are SGHVS and FQNEAQ. The CDR3 DNA reads as TGTGCCAGCAGTTCTTACAGGGTCGGCAATGAAAAACTGTTTTTT. Translating gives CASSSYRVGNEKLFF.

J is TRBJ1-5 and V is TRBV4-1; D may be TRBD1 (5 bases). The CDR3 extends over 19 amino acids. V lost 3 bases to trimming and J lost 4 bases, with 25 bases between them. Looked up from germline, CDR1 is MGHRA and CDR2 is YSYEKL. The CDR3 loop reads CASSHPWTETVGRNQPQHF. The CDR3 nucleotides read TGCGCCAGCAGCCATCCCTGGACGGAGACGGTGGGGCGGAATCAGCCCCAGCATTTT.

The V gene is TRBV4-2, the J gene TRBJ2-1, with 9 bases that match TRBD2. The CDR3 loop spans 14 amino acids. Germline V gives CDR1 LGHNA, CDR2 YNFKEQ. The trim removed 3 bases at V and 7 bases at J, leaving 4 bases unmatched. The chain's CDR3 is CASSQGSGRNEQFF. For the CDR3, the DNA is TGTGCCAGCAGCCAGGGGAGCGGGAGGAATGAGCAGTTCTTC.

V usage is TRBV15 and J usage is TRBJ1-6; 7 positions agree with TRBD1. This CDR3 contains 17 residues. The germline V gene encodes CDR1 LNHNV and CDR2 YYDKDF (reference sequence). Trimming removed 2 bases from V and 7 bases from J; junction bases left unmatched: 11. CDR3 sequence reads: CATSRWYGQVWNSPLHF. As DNA, the CDR3 is TGTGCCACCAGCAGATGGTATGGACAGGTCTGGAATTCACCCCTCCACTTT.

This sequence joins TRBV4-1 and TRBJ2-1, with TRBD2 matching 11 bases. After removal of 2 bases from V and 5 bases from J, the junction contained 5 bases not matched to a gene. This CDR3 has 16 amino acids. The germline CDR1 and CDR2 sequences are MGHRA and YSYEKL. CDR3 coding DNA: TGCGCCAGCAGCCAACGACTAGCGGGGACCAACAATGAGCAGTTCTTC. Protein: CASSQRLAGTNNEQFF.

This clone has more than one count but fewer than ten. The V and J genes are TRBV29-1 and TRBJ1-2; 9 nucleotides agree with TRBD1. Germline assignment: CDR1 SQVTM and CDR2 ANQGSEA. Unmatched junction bases numbered 17, after V lost 4 bases and J lost 5 bases. The CDR3 contains 17 residues. CDR3: CSVAARGQGRGEYGYTF. CDR3 in DNA: TGCAGCGTTGCAGCCCGCGGACAGGGGAGAGGGGAATATGGCTACACCTTC.

The chain couples TRBV10-3 to TRBJ2-7; 7 nucleotides agree with TRBD2. Germline V CDR1 and CDR2: ENHRY, SYGVKD. The CDR3 totals 13 residues. This CDR3 is CTTATKGGFEQYF. In nucleotides, the CDR3 is TGTACCACCGCAACCAAGGGAGGGTTCGAGCAGTACTTC.

This clone was observed once. This chain's CDR3 is CASSLGGRGSDTQYF. CDR3 DNA: TGCGCCAGCAGCTTGGGGGGCAGGGGATCAGATACGCAGTATTTT. The chain carries TRBV5-1 and TRBJ2-3; possibly TRBD1 for D (6 bases). The V and J ends lost 0 bases and 4 bases respectively, with 12 bases between them. The V gene's germline CDR1 is SGHRS and CDR2 YFSETQ. CDR3 length: 15 amino acids.

The V gene is TRBV7-6, the J gene TRBJ2-5; 7 positions match TRBD2. CDR3 length: 16 amino acids. The junction had 13 bases not matched to a gene; V was cut back by 5 bases and J by 4 bases. Germline CDR1 SGHVS, CDR2 FNYEAQ. CDR3 coding DNA: TGTGCCAGCAGCGATAGGGTGGCGAGCGGGACAGAGACCCAGTACTTC. The encoded protein is CASSDRVASGTETQYF.

This rearrangement joins TRBV28 to TRBJ2-5, with TRBD1 identical over 8 bases. CDR1 is MDHEN, CDR2 SYDVKM, per germline. V lost 4 bases, J lost 1 base, and 2 bases stayed unmatched. The CDR3 runs to 14 residues. The CDR3: CASSSGQAQETQYF. The CDR3 DNA reads as TGTGCCAGCAGTTCGGGACAGGCCCAAGAGACCCAGTACTTC.

The chain couples TRBV30 to TRBJ1-1, with 7 bases lining up with TRBD1. CDR3 size: 14 residues. Germline CDR1 is GTSNPN and CDR2 is SVGIG (reference sequence). The J segment lost 4 bases and the V segment lost 3 bases, leaving 8 bases of the junction unmatched. The CDR3: CAWRRQGRITEAFF. CDR3 nucleotides: TGTGCCTGGAGGCGACAGGGCAGGATCACTGAAGCTTTCTTT.

This clone was seen a few times. The rearrangement uses TRBV5-4 and TRBJ1-3, with D perhaps matching TRBD1 (5 bases). The CDR3 spans 16 residues. V lost 4 bases and J lost 0, with 14 bases in between. CDR1 and CDR2 from the germline V gene are SGHNT and YYREEE (reference sequence). The CDR3 reads CASSAQTALSGNTIYF. The DNA of the CDR3 is TGTGCCAGCAGCGCCCAGACAGCCCTCTCTGGAAACACCATATATTTT.

The V call is TRBV5-1, the J call TRBJ1-1; D may be TRBD1 (6 bases). This CDR3 is built from 15 residues. Germline CDR1 is SGHRS and CDR2 is YFSETQ. Trimming removed 3 bases from V and 1 base from J, with 13 bases in between. CDR3 protein: CASSYIQGGNTEAFF. CDR3 nucleotides: TGCGCCAGCAGCTACATACAGGGTGGGAACACTGAAGCTTTCTTT. The full variable domain, with the rest looked up from reference TRBV5-1 and TRBJ1-1, is KAGVTQTPRYLIKTRGQQVTLSCSPISGHRSVSWYQQTPGQGLQFLFEYFSETQRNKGNFPGRFSGRQFSNSRSEMNVSTLELGDSALYLCASSYIQGGNTEAFFGQGTRLTVV.

V usage is TRBV28 and J usage is TRBJ1-3; 9 bases align to TRBD1. The CDR3 extends over 14 amino acids. From germline, CDR1 is MDHEN and CDR2 SYDVKM. Trimming cost V 3 bases and J 8 bases; bases outside gene matches: 5. The CDR3 here is CASSFTGGRYTIYF. As DNA, the CDR3 is TGTGCCAGCAGTTTTACAGGGGGCAGGTACACCATATATTTT.

The chain joins TRBV5-1 to TRBJ1-2, with 10 bases lining up with TRBD1. The CDR3 has 15 residues. In germline, CDR1 is SGHRS, CDR2 YFSETQ. Trimming at V came to 7 bases and at J to 7 bases, leaving 13 bases not matched to a gene. CDR3 nucleotides: TGCGCCAGCGCATTACCCGGGACAGGGGACGTTGGCTACACCTTC. Translation gives CASALPGTGDVGYTF.

This chain connects TRBV13 to TRBJ2-7; D is unclear. The germline V and J ends were trimmed by 4 bases and 6 bases, with 7 bases remaining between them. The CDR3 runs to 11 residues. CDR1 and CDR2 (germline): PRHDT, FYEKMQ (reference sequence). The CDR3 here is CASSSSGEQYF. The CDR3, as DNA: TGTGCCAGCAGCTCCTCAGGCGAGCAGTACTTC.

The chain combines TRBV5-3 with TRBJ2-7; D is unresolved. TRBV5-3 is classed as an ORF, of uncertain function. The CDR3 has 16 amino acids. V lost 4 bases and J lost 4, with 21 bases in between. CDR3 sequence: CARSGWSRHPPYEQYF. For the CDR3, the DNA is TGTGCCAGAAGCGGTTGGAGCCGGCACCCTCCATACGAGCAGTACTTC.

The count of this clone is one. The V call is TRBV27, the J call TRBJ2-1; 12 nucleotides match TRBD2. CDR3 length equals 14 residues. The germline V gene encodes CDR1 MNHEY and CDR2 SMNVEV (reference sequence). V was clipped by 4 bases and J by 9 bases; unmatched bases: 4. Written as DNA, the CDR3 is TGTGCCAGCAGTTGGACTAGCGGGAATACTGAGCAGTTCTTC. Its translation is CASSWTSGNTEQFF.

V is TRBV6-6 and J is TRBJ2-2; the D gene is possibly TRBD1 (5 bases). Trimming removed 6 bases at V and 3 bases at J, with 17 bases between. The CDR3 extends over 16 amino acids. The V gene's germline CDR1 is MNHNY and CDR2 SVGAGI (reference sequence). CDR3 nucleotides: TGTGCCAGCAGCCCCCGATCCCAGGGCGACACCGGGGAGCTGTTTTTT. Translating gives CASSPRSQGDTGELFF.

This clone has a single count. V and J are TRBV7-2 and TRBJ2-5, with D possibly TRBD1 on 7 matching bases. Germline CDR1 is SGHTA and CDR2 is FQGNSA. The CDR3 extends over 13 amino acids. V dropped 3 bases and J dropped 4 bases, with 9 bases sitting between them. This CDR3 reads CASSFQGGETQYF. As DNA, the CDR3 is TGTGCCAGCAGCTTCCAGGGGGGAGAGACCCAGTACTTC. Using reference TRBV7-2 and TRBJ2-5 for the parts outside the CDR3, the full variable domain is GAGVSQSPSNKVTEKGKDVELRCDPISGHTALYWYRQSLGQGLEFLIYFQGNSAPDKSGLPSDRFSAERTGGSVSTLTIQRTQQEDSAVYLCASSFQGGETQYFGPGTRLLVL.